The 30 T cell receptor beta chains below come from one sample, sequenced in a study of metastatic and nonmetastatic thyroid tumors. TCRdb re-analyzed the PCR reads through MiXCR. Counted here are approximately 37,000 clones, roughly 16% occurring once; the ten biggest clones make up 3.8%. All patients were untreated before thyroid surgery. The sequenced sample consisted of blood. Receptor source: a female donor with papillary thyroid cancer or a benign thyroid nodule (not recorded which). Some clones in this sample may be carry-over from other donors' samples.

In this sample, this clone turned up many times. J is TRBJ2-7 and V is TRBV15, with TRBD1 matching 8 bases. Per germline, CDR1 LNHNV and CDR2 YYDKDF (reference sequence). The CDR3 loop spans 16 amino acids. V lost 2 bases, J lost 3 bases, and 9 bases stayed unmatched. The CDR3 reads CATSRPLETGDYEQYF. The DNA of the CDR3 is TGTGCCACCAGCAGACCTTTAGAGACAGGGGACTACGAGCAGTACTTC.

This clone was seen ten or more times. The chain joins TRBV5-5 to TRBJ1-1; TRBD1 matches at 7 bases. V lost 3 bases to trimming and J lost 4 bases; unmatched junction nucleotides: 3. Germline V gene lookup returns CDR1 SGHKS and CDR2 YYEKEE (reference sequence). This CDR3 contains 13 residues. CDR3 sequence: CASSSGQTTEAFF. DNA of the CDR3: TGTGCCAGCAGCTCGGGACAGACCACTGAAGCTTTCTTT. The variable domain in full, with the rest retrieved from reference TRBV5-5 and TRBJ1-1, is DAGVTQSPTHLIKTRGQQVTLRCSPISGHKSVSWYQQVLGQGPQFIFQYYEKEERGRGNFPDRFSARQFPNYSSELNVNALLLGDSALYLCASSSGQTTEAFFGQGTRLTVV.

In this sample, this clone turned up many times. The chain links TRBV20-1 to TRBJ2-7; TRBD2 might be the D (7 bases). The germline V gene has CDR1 DFQATT and CDR2 SNEGSKA (reference sequence). The CDR3 consists of 13 residues. V dropped 6 bases and J dropped 2 bases, with 14 bases sitting between them. The CDR3 region has the DNA TGCAGTGCCAAGCAGGGGACTACCTACGAGCAGTACTTC. Protein product: CSAKQGTTYEQYF.

This clone was seen just once. The rearrangement links TRBV30 to TRBJ2-7; D perhaps matches TRBD2 (6 bases). Germline V gene lookup returns CDR1 GTSNPN and CDR2 SVGIG (reference sequence). The CDR3 runs 13 residues. With 8 bases removed from V and 3 bases from J, the gap between germline ends came to 17 bases. CDR3 residues: CARAGGDNYEQYF. CDR3 DNA: TGTGCCCGTGCCGGGGGAGATAACTACGAGCAGTACTTC.

This clone was observed many times. V usage is TRBV10-3 and J usage is TRBJ1-2; D might be TRBD1 (5 bases). Germline V gives CDR1 ENHRY, CDR2 SYGVKD. Trimming removed 7 bases at V and 7 bases at J, with 16 bases between. This CDR3 spans 13 amino acids. The DNA of the CDR3 is TGTGCCATCACGAAATTCCGGGACGCTGGCTACACCTTC. Amino acid sequence: CAITKFRDAGYTF.

This clone was detected many times. The chain employs TRBV6-5 and TRBJ2-7; 9 positions agree with TRBD2. CDR3 length: 17 residues. Germline V lookup: CDR1 MNHEY, CDR2 SVGAGI. V shed 2 bases and J 2 bases; nucleotides not matched to a gene: 10. CDR3 loop: CASSYAGGPKSPYEQYF. CDR3 in DNA: TGTGCCAGCAGTTACGCGGGAGGGCCCAAGTCTCCCTACGAGCAGTACTTC.

This clone was seen a handful of times. This chain uses TRBV6-1 with TRBJ2-7; D is unclear. Germline CDR1 is MNHNS and CDR2 is SASEGT. The CDR3 is made up of 14 amino acids. V was cut by 7 bases and J by 6 bases, with 19 bases left in between. The DNA of the CDR3 is TGTGCCAGCACCTCCATAGGACGGCAGCGCGAGCAGTACTTC. This codes for CASTSIGRQREQYF.

The chain links TRBV4-1 to TRBJ1-6; no firm D call. Germline CDR1 reads MGHRA; CDR2 reads YSYEKL. The CDR3 is 18 residues long. Deletions cut 1 base from V and 7 bases from J, with 20 bases between. This CDR3 is CASSQVSNGVGMNSPLHF. CDR3 nucleotide sequence: TGCGCCAGCAGCCAAGTTTCTAATGGGGTGGGGATGAATTCACCCCTCCACTTT.

The chain links TRBV5-1 to TRBJ1-2, with D tentatively TRBD1 (5 bases). The CDR3 loop spans 12 amino acids. Trimming removed 4 bases at V and 4 bases at J, with 8 bases between. Germline CDR1 is SGHRS and CDR2 is YFSETQ. Written as DNA, the CDR3 is TGCGCCAGCAGCGGGGCAGGCTATGGCTACACCTTC. Its translation: CASSGAGYGYTF.

This clone was recorded many times. The chain employs TRBV30 and TRBJ2-1; unclear D gene. Germline V gene data show CDR1 as GTSNPN and CDR2 as SVGIG (reference sequence). CDR3 size: 12 residues. Trimming shortened V by 0 bases and J by 3 bases, and 3 bases separated the two germline ends. As DNA, the CDR3 is TGTGCCTGGAGTGTGGGCTACAATGAGCAGTTCTTC. It specifies CAWSVGYNEQFF.

The sample holds many counts of this clone. The chain joins TRBV20-1 to TRBJ2-7; perhaps TRBD1 as D (6 bases). This CDR3 region has 14 residues. CDR1 DFQATT and CDR2 SNEGSKA come from the germline V gene (reference sequence). V dropped 1 base and J dropped 5 bases, with 15 bases sitting between them. The CDR3 loop reads CSARAQTGFDEQYF. The CDR3 region has the DNA TGCAGTGCTAGAGCCCAAACAGGGTTCGACGAGCAGTACTTC.

There are many counts of this clone. The chain joins TRBV11-2 to TRBJ2-1; D may be TRBD1 or TRBD2 (5 bases each). V dropped 1 base and J dropped 4 bases, with 14 bases sitting between them. The CDR3 loop spans 16 amino acids. Germline V lookup: CDR1 SGHAT, CDR2 FQNNGV. CDR3: CASSLGGIKTYNEQFF. The DNA of the CDR3 is TGTGCCAGCAGCTTAGGGGGGATAAAAACTTACAATGAGCAGTTCTTC.

The rearrangement links TRBV5-8 to TRBJ2-7, with D possibly TRBD2 on 6 matching bases. Deletions cut 7 bases from V and 3 bases from J, with 17 bases between. The CDR3 sequence is 14 residues long. Germline assignment: CDR1 SGHTS and CDR2 YDEGEE. The CDR3 bases are TGTGCCAGCTCCCCTACGGGGGTAATCTACGAGCAGTACTTC. Protein sequence: CASSPTGVIYEQYF.

This clone has only one observation. The rearrangement joins TRBV30 to TRBJ2-3, with 11 bases fitting TRBD2. Germline V gene sequence: CDR1 GTSNPN, CDR2 SVGIG (reference sequence). J gave up 2 bases and V 3 bases, and 4 bases lay outside the gene matches. The CDR3 is 15 residues long. CDR3 sequence (DNA): TGTGCCTGGAGCGAGGGACTAGCGGACACAGATACGCAGTATTTT. This gives the protein CAWSEGLADTDTQYF.

As for this clone: A junction boundary mismatches the germline segment, possibly from a read error. The chain carries TRBV6-2 or TRBV6-3 and TRBJ2-1, with D possibly being TRBD2 (5 bases). Looked up from germline, CDR1 is MNHEY and CDR2 is SVGEGT. The CDR3 is made up of 14 amino acids. The CDR3 spells CASSRLSSYNERFF. The DNA for the CDR3 is TGTGCCAGCAGTCGACTAAGCTCCTACAATGAGCGGTTCTTC.

This clone was observed a few times. One junction end does not reproduce the germline sequence, and a read error may be involved. The chain uses TRBV19 and TRBJ2-7; TRBD1 matches 8 bases. This CDR3 contains 15 residues. Germline assignment: CDR1 LNHDA and CDR2 SQIVND (reference sequence). The CDR3 coding sequence is TGTGCCATTAGTCCCACCGAGGCAGGGGGCTTCGAGCAGTACTTC. Translated, it gives CAISPTEAGGFEQYF. The full variable domain, with the rest looked up from reference TRBV19 and TRBJ2-7, is DGGITQSPKYLFRKEGQNVTLSCEQNLNHDAMYWYRQDPGQGLRLIYYSQIVNDFQKGDIAEGYSVSREKKESFPLTVTSAQKNPTAFYLCAISPTEAGGFEQYFGPGTRLTVT.

This clone showed up just a few times. A read error is possible here, since a much larger clone lies one base away. Here the CDR3 omits its conserved ending phenylalanine or tryptophan, so a read error is the likely source. The J gene is TRBJ1-5, the V gene TRBV5-6; D remains unclear. Between the trimmed V and J ends, which lost 1 base and 4 bases, there was a span of 12 bases. This CDR3 is built from 15 residues. CDR1 is SGHDT, CDR2 YYEEEE, per germline. The CDR3: CASSLTKGGNQPQHS. For the CDR3, the DNA is TGTGCCAGCAGCTTGACAAAGGGTGGTAATCAGCCCCAGCATTCT.

This clone was detected ten times or more. The chain links TRBV11-2 to TRBJ2-7; D call uncertain. The V gene's germline CDR1 is SGHAT and CDR2 FQNNGV. Trimming removed 0 bases at V and 6 bases at J, with 6 bases between. This CDR3 is built from 12 residues. The CDR3 is CASSLDNFEQYF. The CDR3, as DNA: TGTGCCAGCAGCTTAGACAATTTCGAGCAGTACTTC.

This clone has at least ten counts. The CDR3 DNA follows: TGTGCCAGCTCGGAAGGTGATGGCTACACCTTC. Amino acid sequence: CASSEGDGYTF. The chain employs TRBV28 and TRBJ1-2, with D uncertain. Germline V lookup: CDR1 MDHEN, CDR2 SYDVKM. The V end lost 8 bases, the J end lost 6 bases, and 10 bases lay between the germline ends. The CDR3 has 11 residues.

At least ten counts were recorded for this clone. The rearrangement uses TRBV9 and TRBJ2-1; D possibly corresponds to TRBD1 (7 bases). This CDR3 has 16 amino acids. V was trimmed by 4 bases and J by 5 bases, leaving 19 bases between them. Germline assignment: CDR1 SGDLS and CDR2 YYNGEE. The CDR3 coding sequence is TGTGCCAGCAGCTCCCCCCGGGGGACAGCAGACAATGAGCAGTTCTTC. Residues: CASSSPRGTADNEQFF.

The chain links TRBV2 to TRBJ1-2, with D unclear. This CDR3 has 14 amino acids. V lost 10 bases to trimming and J lost 4 bases, with 19 bases between them. CDR1 is SNHLY and CDR2 is FYNNEI in the germline V gene. CDR3 sequence reads: CATSRGELGYGYTF. CDR3 bases: TGTGCCACCTCGCGCGGTGAGCTAGGCTATGGCTACACCTTC.

This clone was counted ten times or more. V gene TRBV9 combines with J gene TRBJ2-6; the D is unclear. Trimming pared 0 bases from V and 0 bases from J, leaving 4 bases between. The CDR3 has 15 amino acids. Germline V gene sequence: CDR1 SGDLS, CDR2 YYNGEE. CDR3 nucleotide sequence: TGTGCCAGCAGCGTAGGTACCTCTGGGGCCAACGTCCTGACTTTC. It specifies CASSVGTSGANVLTF. The complete variable domain, with remaining parts taken from reference TRBV9 and TRBJ2-6, reads DSGVTQTPKHLITATGQRVTLRCSPRSGDLSVYWYQQSLDQGLQFLIQYYNGEERAKGNILERFSAQQFPDLHSELNLSSLELGDSALYFCASSVGTSGANVLTFGAGSRLTVL.

This clone was observed at least ten times. The J gene is TRBJ2-6, the V gene TRBV19; 7 bases line up with TRBD1. Germline trimming cut 6 bases from V and 3 bases from J; bases unmatched to any gene: 2. Per the germline V gene, CDR1 is LNHDA and CDR2 is SQIVND (reference sequence). This CDR3 contains 14 residues. The CDR3 reads CASSSGGGANVLTF. For the CDR3, the DNA is TGTGCCAGTAGCTCAGGGGGTGGGGCCAACGTCCTGACTTTC.

The CDR3, as DNA: TGCAGTGCTTCTCTAGCGGGAGCCTTCTATACGCAGTATTTT. This translates into CSASLAGAFYTQYF. V is TRBV20-1 and J is TRBJ2-3; 10 nucleotides line up with TRBD2. This CDR3 is 14 amino acids long. Germline lookup yields CDR1 DFQATT and CDR2 SNEGSKA (reference sequence). With V trimmed by 5 bases and J by 7 bases, 9 bases remained unmatched.

This clone has only one observation. The CDR3 does not end in the conserved phenylalanine or tryptophan, so this is likely a read error. The J gene is TRBJ1-3, the V gene TRBV9; D unclear. The CDR3 contains 15 residues. Germline V CDR1 and CDR2: SGDLS, YYNGEE. The CDR3 DNA follows: TGTGCCAGCAGCCCCGGCGGAGCGTGGAGAAACAACATATATTTA. Its protein product is CASSPGGAWRNNIYL.

In this sample, this clone turned up many times. The gene calls are TRBV6-4 and TRBJ1-5; 10 bases are a match to TRBD1. In germline, CDR1 is MRHNA, CDR2 SNTAGT. The CDR3 is made up of 14 amino acids. Trimming at V came to 4 bases and at J to 5 bases, leaving 2 bases not matched to a gene. The CDR3 DNA reads TGTGCCAGCAGTGTGGGACAGGGGCATCAGCCCCAGCATTTT. It codes for CASSVGQGHQPQHF.

This clone came up a few times. This sequence joins TRBV28 and TRBJ1-2, with 7 bases lining up with TRBD1. V gave up 3 bases and J gave up 2 bases; unmatched junction bases: 0. The CDR3 spans 13 residues. In germline, CDR1 is MDHEN, CDR2 SYDVKM. The CDR3 DNA sequence: TGTGCCAGCAGTTTGGGACAGAACTATGGCTACACCTTC. It yields the protein CASSLGQNYGYTF.

This clone has a count of ten or more. The chain employs TRBV10-3 and TRBJ2-3, with 11 bases that match TRBD2. V dropped 6 bases and J dropped 5; count of bases not matched to a gene: 10. The germline V gene encodes CDR1 ENHRY and CDR2 SYGVKD. This CDR3 is 16 amino acids long. The chain's CDR3 is CAISPRGSGGEDTQYF. CDR3 coding DNA: TGTGCCATCAGCCCCCGGGGTAGCGGGGGGGAAGATACGCAGTATTTT.

This clone was picked up many times. In DNA form, the CDR3 reads TGCAGTGCTAGTTTGGAGAGGCACCTCTACTCCTACAATGAGCAGTTCTTC. Its translation is CSASLERHLYSYNEQFF. The V gene is TRBV20-1, the J gene TRBJ2-1, with D uncertain. Trimming cost V 3 bases and J 0 bases, with 18 bases left between them. Germline-derived CDR1 and CDR2 are DFQATT and SNEGSKA (reference sequence). The CDR3 runs to 17 residues.

On this clone itself: One end of the junction is discordant with germline, which a read error may explain. The V gene is TRBV28, the J gene TRBJ2-7, with D possibly TRBD2 on 5 matching bases. Germline CDR1 reads MDHEN; CDR2 reads SYDVKM. The CDR3 is made up of 15 amino acids. CDR3 sequence: CASSGPGSLDFEEYF. DNA for the CDR3: TGTGCCAGCAGTGGACCGGGGTCCCTGGACTTCGAGGAGTACTTC.